One and the same sample provided the 19 T cell receptor beta chains below, sequenced in a study of CD8+CD57+ T cells in acquired aplastic anemia. The authors sequenced patients whose flow cytometry had shown CD8+CD57+ cell expansion. The study profiled TCR beta VDJ and CDR3 using genomic DNA as template. TCRdb re-called the reads through MiXCR, storing one row per CDR3 protein. The sample consists of about 160,000 distinct CDR3 sequences, less than 50% of them appearing once. Sequencing was carried out using sorted CD4+, CD8+, or CD8+CD57+ T cells (not recorded which) from PBMCs. These receptors originate from a human donor with aplastic anemia.

This clonotype was counted ten times or more. This chain joins TRBV7-3 and TRBJ2-7; D ambiguous. The CDR3 totals 16 residues. V was cut by 4 bases and J by 0 bases, with 16 bases left in between. Germline CDR1 is SGHTA and CDR2 is FQGTGA. CDR3 in amino acids: CASSSPQKVSSYEQYF. Here the CDR3 DNA reads TGTGCCAGCAGCTCGCCCCAGAAGGTTAGCTCCTACGAGCAGTACTTC.

The V call is TRBV10-1, the J call TRBJ1-4, with 7 bases matching TRBD1. With 5 bases clipped from V and 5 bases from J, the junction kept 5 bases outside the gene matches. The V gene's germline CDR1 is WNHNN and CDR2 SYGVQD (reference sequence). The CDR3 is 14 amino acids. The CDR3 reads CASSTGTANEKLFF. The CDR3 region has the DNA TGCGCCAGCAGTACCGGGACAGCCAATGAAAAACTGTTTTTT.

The chain joins TRBV25-1 to TRBJ1-2; maybe TRBD1 (6 bases). V was shortened by 5 bases and J by 7 bases, with 20 bases between the two germline ends. The germline V gene has CDR1 MGHDK and CDR2 SYGVNS. CDR3 length: 15 amino acids. This CDR3 reads CASSRAGRGYGGYTF. CDR3 coding DNA: TGTGCCAGCAGTCGGGCAGGGAGGGGGTACGGTGGCTACACCTTC.

In regard to this clonotype: The junction does not match germline at one end; this may be a read error. The chain has TRBV11-1 and TRBJ2-1; the D gene is possibly TRBD2 (5 bases). In germline, CDR1 is SGHAT, CDR2 FQDESV (reference sequence). This CDR3 is 14 amino acids long. The CDR3 is CASSSPWGSDEQLF. In nucleotides, the CDR3 is TGTGCCAGCAGCTCTCCCTGGGGTAGCGATGAGCAGCTCTTC.

The V and J genes are TRBV19 and TRBJ2-5; no clear D gene. The CDR3 spans 13 residues. With 6 bases removed from V and 0 bases from J, the gap between germline ends came to 8 bases. Looked up from germline, CDR1 is LNHDA and CDR2 is SQIVND (reference sequence). The CDR3 bases are TGTGCCAGTAGGGAGAATTACCAAGAGACCCAGTACTTC. Its protein is CASRENYQETQYF.

The sample holds many counts of this clonotype. The rearrangement joins TRBV20-1 to TRBJ1-5; weak D call: TRBD1 (5 bases). This CDR3 region has 14 residues. Trimming cost V 6 bases and J 0 bases, with 12 bases left between them. The V gene's germline CDR1 is DFQATT and CDR2 SNEGSKA (reference sequence). The CDR3 is CSAVRTNSNQPQHF. DNA for the CDR3: TGCAGTGCCGTCCGGACAAATAGCAATCAGCCCCAGCATTTT.

The table lists this clonotype with many counts. This chain connects TRBV20-1 to TRBJ1-1; D not certain. The germline V gene has CDR1 DFQATT and CDR2 SNEGSKA (reference sequence). V was trimmed by 2 bases and J by 5 bases, leaving 6 bases between them. The CDR3 is 11 amino acids. For the CDR3, the DNA is TGCAGTGCTAGATTCCCTACTGAAGCTTTCTTT. Translating it yields CSARFPTEAFF.

The V call is TRBV19, the J call TRBJ2-3, with 8 bases that match TRBD2. V shed 5 bases, J shed 6 bases, and the junction held 7 bases outside the gene matches. The CDR3 length is 14 residues. Per the germline V gene, CDR1 is LNHDA and CDR2 is SQIVND (reference sequence). The CDR3 protein is CASSVRGGGDTQYF. In nucleotides, the CDR3 is TGTGCCAGTAGTGTACGGGGGGGCGGCGATACGCAGTATTTT.

This clonotype was counted ten times or more. CDR3 protein: CASSKGEVQPQHF. The CDR3 DNA reads as TGTGCCAGCAGCAAAGGGGAAGTTCAGCCCCAGCATTTT. This rearrangement joins TRBV5-5 to TRBJ1-5; TRBD1 is a possible D gene (5 bases). Per the germline V gene, CDR1 is SGHKS and CDR2 is YYEKEE (reference sequence). V was clipped by 4 bases and J by 6 bases, with 11 bases between them. The CDR3 contains 13 residues. The variable domain in full, with the rest retrieved from reference TRBV5-5 and TRBJ1-5, is DAGVTQSPTHLIKTRGQQVTLRCSPISGHKSVSWYQQVLGQGPQFIFQYYEKEERGRGNFPDRFSARQFPNYSSELNVNALLLGDSALYLCASSKGEVQPQHFGDGTRLSIL.

The chain uses TRBV14 and TRBJ2-6; D is uncertain. The CDR3 runs to 14 residues. The ends were cut back, 3 bases at V and 5 bases at J, with 8 bases in the middle. Germline V CDR1 and CDR2: SGHDN, FVKESK. The CDR3 region has the DNA TGTGCCAGCAGCCATGTTTCCCGGGCCAACGTCCTGACTTTC. Translating gives CASSHVSRANVLTF.

This clonotype was seen at least ten times. The chain combines TRBV3-1 with TRBJ2-3, with TRBD2 matching 10 bases. CDR3 length: 14 residues. The germline V gene encodes CDR1 LGHDT and CDR2 YNNKEL (reference sequence). Trimming removed 3 bases from V and 6 bases from J; junction bases left unmatched: 3. This chain's CDR3 is CASSQSGRDDTQYF. In DNA, the CDR3 is TGTGCCAGCAGCCAGAGCGGGAGGGACGATACGCAGTATTTT.

This clonotype showed up many times. V usage is TRBV7-9 and J usage is TRBJ2-7, with D maybe TRBD1 (6 bases). The V gene's germline CDR1 is SEHNR and CDR2 FQNEAQ (reference sequence). The CDR3 runs to 13 residues. Deletions cut 8 bases from V and 5 bases from J, with 16 bases between. The CDR3 loop reads CASAGQPGDEQYF. In DNA, the CDR3 is TGTGCCAGCGCCGGACAGCCCGGCGACGAGCAGTACTTC.

This sequence joins TRBV15 and TRBJ1-3, with D possibly being TRBD1 (5 bases). The V end was cut by 3 bases, the J end by 8 bases, with 17 bases between. The CDR3 loop spans 15 amino acids. From germline, CDR1 is LNHNV and CDR2 YYDKDF (reference sequence). This chain's CDR3 is CATSRKGASTDTIYF. The CDR3 DNA sequence: TGTGCCACCAGCAGGAAAGGGGCAAGTACAGACACCATATATTTT.

The chain carries TRBV9 and TRBJ2-3; TRBD2 agrees at 11 bases. Germline V gives CDR1 SGDLS, CDR2 YYNGEE. J lost 0 bases, V lost 0 bases, and 6 bases had no gene match. The CDR3 contains 18 residues. CDR3 bases: TGTGCCAGCAGCGTAGGGGCTAGCGGGGGGACCAGCACAGATACGCAGTATTTT. It encodes CASSVGASGGTSTDTQYF.

The V gene is TRBV2, the J gene TRBJ2-3; perhaps D is TRBD1 or TRBD2 (5 bases each). Deletions cut 6 bases from V and 3 bases from J, with 16 bases between. The CDR3 sequence is 15 residues long. Germline assignment: CDR1 SNHLY and CDR2 FYNNEI. The CDR3 sequence is CASRFRGVRTDTQYF. CDR3 DNA: TGTGCCAGCAGGTTCAGAGGGGTACGAACAGATACGCAGTATTTT.

V usage is TRBV20-1 and J usage is TRBJ1-2, with no clear D. The V end was cut by 5 bases, the J end by 5 bases, with 6 bases between. Germline V gene sequence: CDR1 DFQATT, CDR2 SNEGSKA (reference sequence). CDR3 length: 10 amino acids. The CDR3 protein is CSAYGYGYTF. The CDR3 DNA reads TGCAGTGCTTACGGGTATGGCTACACCTTC.

This clonotype was picked up a small number of times. This chain joins TRBV4-3 and TRBJ2-3, with TRBD2 identical over 8 bases. The CDR3 spans 17 residues. Unmatched junction bases numbered 8, after V lost 2 bases and J lost 1 base. Per germline, CDR1 LGHNA and CDR2 YSLEER. The CDR3 reads CASSQTPSAGGTDTQYF. Written as DNA, the CDR3 is TGCGCCAGCAGCCAAACTCCCTCAGCGGGAGGCACAGATACGCAGTATTTT.

The chain combines TRBV19 with TRBJ2-7, with 7 bases aligning to TRBD1. The CDR3 has 14 amino acids. V dropped 1 base and J dropped 3; count of bases not matched to a gene: 3. Germline V lookup: CDR1 LNHDA, CDR2 SQIVND (reference sequence). CDR3 coding DNA: TGTGCCAGTAGTATAGCGGCAGGGGGCTACGAGCAGTACTTC. It specifies CASSIAAGGYEQYF.

This chain links TRBV24-1 with TRBJ1-1; perhaps TRBD1 as D (5 bases). The V gene lost 2 bases and the J gene lost 3 bases, with 12 bases spanning the gap. Germline values: CDR1 KGHDR, CDR2 SFDVKD. CDR3 length: 15 residues. The CDR3 DNA follows: TGTGCCACCAGTGATTCAGGGAGGGCGGACACTGAAGCTTTCTTT. Translated: CATSDSGRADTEAFF.